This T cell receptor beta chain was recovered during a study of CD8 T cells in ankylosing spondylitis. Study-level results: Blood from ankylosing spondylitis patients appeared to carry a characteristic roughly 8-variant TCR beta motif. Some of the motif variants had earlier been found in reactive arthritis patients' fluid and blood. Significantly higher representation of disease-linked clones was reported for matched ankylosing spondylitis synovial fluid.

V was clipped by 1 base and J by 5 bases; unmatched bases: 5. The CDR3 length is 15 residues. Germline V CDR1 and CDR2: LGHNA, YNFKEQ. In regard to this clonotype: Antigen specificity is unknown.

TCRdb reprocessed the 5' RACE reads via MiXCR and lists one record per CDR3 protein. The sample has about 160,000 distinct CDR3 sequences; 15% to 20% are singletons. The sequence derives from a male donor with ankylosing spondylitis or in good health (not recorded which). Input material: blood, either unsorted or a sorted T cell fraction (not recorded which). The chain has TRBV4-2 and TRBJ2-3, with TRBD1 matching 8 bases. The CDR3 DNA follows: TGTGCCAGCAGCCAAGGGACAGGGCGTGAAGATACGCAGTATTTT. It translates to CASSQGTGREDTQYF.